This T cell receptor beta chain was profiled in a study of blood T cell repertoires in COVID-19. Whole-study context: The United States, Italy and Spain provided the acute and convalescent COVID-19 samples. The cDNA or gDNA used as material had been derived from T cells, B-cell-depleted T cells, or PBMCs.

Study processing details: Estimated nucleated cell counts came from reference gene primer amplification. Profiling relied on immunoSEQ multiplex PCR, and the TCRdb table lists in-frame clones only, not all of them. Clone size and the V and J calls come from that table; the DNA yielded D and trimming. The data hold roughly 35,000 clones, with less than 80% observed a single time. The CDR3 extends over 20 amino acids. The chain carries TRBV12-1 and TRBJ2-7; the D segment call TRBD2 is taken from the table without a DNA check. TRBV12-1 is classified as a pseudogene. Sequencing used peripheral blood. The receptor was isolated from an elderly man with acute or convalescent COVID-19. CDR3 region: CASSFFPLGKKRTTTYEQYF. The CDR3 DNA follows: TGTGCCAGCAGCTTTTTTCCGCTAGGAAAGAAGCGGACGACGACCTACGAGCAGTACTTC.